This paragraph reports one T cell receptor beta chain. Looked up from germline, CDR1 is LNHDA and CDR2 is SQIVND (reference sequence). Trimming cost V 5 bases and J 8 bases; bases outside gene matches: 13. The CDR3 runs 16 residues. TCRdb's copy holds only in-frame clones and misses some; the assay was immunoSEQ multiplex PCR. The repertoire holds around 100,000 clones, with 70% to 90% as singletons. The data derive from a study of blood T cell repertoires in COVID-19. Overall study: Collection of acute and convalescent COVID-19 samples took place in the United States, Italy and Spain. T cells, B-cell-depleted T cells, or PBMCs provided the cDNA or gDNA that served as material.

The sample taken for sequencing was peripheral blood. This clonotype was sampled from a woman aged 55-75 years with acute or convalescent COVID-19. J is TRBJ2-1 and V is TRBV19, with 9 bases lining up with TRBD1. For the CDR3, the DNA is TGTGCCAGTAGTTTCACCGGGACAGGGAAAGATCATGAGCAGTTCTTC. This codes for CASSFTGTGKDHEQFF. The full variable domain, completed using reference TRBV19 and TRBJ2-1, is DGGITQSPKYLFRKEGQNVTLSCEQNLNHDAMYWYRQDPGQGLRLIYYSQIVNDFQKGDIAEGYSVSREKKESFPLTVTSAQKNPTAFYLCASSFTGTGKDHEQFFGPGTRLTVL.